Below are 10 T cell receptor beta chains sequenced from a single sample in a study of identical twins. Each CDR3 protein is one row after TCRdb ran MiXCR on the 5' RACE reads. Among a few hundred thousand distinct CDR3 sequences, around 9.7% were seen once, and the ten largest hold more than 8%. The sample taken for sequencing was naive T cells sorted from blood. The receptors come from a woman aged 50 to 60 in good health.

The table lists this clonotype with many counts. The rearrangement uses TRBV20-1 and TRBJ2-5; D is possibly TRBD1 (6 bases). The CDR3 consists of 12 residues. V lost 8 bases and J lost 5, with 15 bases in between. CDR1 is DFQATT, CDR2 SNEGSKA, per germline (reference sequence). For the CDR3, the DNA is TGCAGTCCGAAACAGGGTGTGGAGACCCAGTACTTC. The encoded protein is CSPKQGVETQYF.

In this sample, this clonotype turned up a few times. V and J are TRBV15 and TRBJ2-5, with unresolved D. CDR1 is LNHNV, CDR2 YYDKDF, per germline (reference sequence). The CDR3 has 11 residues. V gave up 4 bases and J gave up 5 bases, with 5 bases separating them. CDR3 nucleotides: TGTGCCACCAGCAAATGGGAGACCCAGTACTTC. This sequence encodes CATSKWETQYF.

The rearrangement joins TRBV11-2 to TRBJ2-2; 10 bases map to TRBD1. The J segment lost 4 bases and the V segment lost 7 bases, leaving 9 bases of the junction unmatched. Germline CDR1 reads SGHAT; CDR2 reads FQNNGV. The CDR3 consists of 16 residues. The CDR3: CASTVLGTGVTGELFF. Here the CDR3 DNA reads TGTGCCAGCACCGTCCTGGGGACAGGGGTCACCGGGGAGCTGTTTTTT.

This clonotype was detected a few times. The J gene is TRBJ2-1, the V gene TRBV5-1; D perhaps matches TRBD2 (6 bases). CDR1 is SGHRS, CDR2 YFSETQ, per germline. V lost 0 bases, J lost 6 bases, and 16 bases lay in between. The length of the CDR3 is 16 residues. The CDR3 DNA reads TGCGCCAGCAGCTTGGACGGGAGTCGCCTCCCCAATGAGCAGTTCTTC. This codes for CASSLDGSRLPNEQFF.

This clonotype was picked up many times. J is TRBJ2-5 and V is TRBV10-3; D unclear. Germline-derived CDR1 and CDR2 are ENHRY and SYGVKD. This CDR3 comprises 13 residues. Trimming left V 3 bases short and J 4 bases short, with 9 bases between. The CDR3 sequence: CAISDGVSETQYF. CDR3 in DNA: TGTGCCATCAGTGATGGGGTGTCAGAGACCCAGTACTTC.

This clonotype was recorded a few times. The chain uses TRBV4-2 and TRBJ2-5; the match to TRBD2 covers 8 bases. This CDR3 is built from 16 residues. Per the germline V gene, CDR1 is LGHNA and CDR2 is YNFKEQ. Losses at the gene ends were 0 bases for V and 5 bases for J; bases not matched to a gene: 8. DNA for the CDR3: TGTGCCAGCAGCCAAGATTTAGCGGGGAGTGAGGAGACCCAGTACTTC. This gives the protein CASSQDLAGSEETQYF.

This clonotype was counted only a few times. The gene calls are TRBV2 and TRBJ2-7; possible D gene TRBD2, 7 bases. With 9 bases removed from V and 2 bases from J, the gap between germline ends came to 11 bases. This CDR3 contains 12 residues. CDR1 is SNHLY, CDR2 FYNNEI, per germline. The CDR3 DNA reads TGTGCCAGGCGGGGGCCGGCCTACGAGCAGTACTTC. Its protein is CARRGPAYEQYF.

Only a few counts were recorded for this clonotype. The V call is TRBV5-1, the J call TRBJ2-1, with D tentatively TRBD1 (6 bases). V lost 0 bases and J lost 6, with 22 bases in between. Germline V gene sequence: CDR1 SGHRS, CDR2 YFSETQ. This CDR3 has 18 residues. The CDR3 bases are TGCGCCAGCAGCTTGGTGGGGTCACAGGGAAGGGGGTCCAATGAGCAGTTCTTC. It codes for CASSLVGSQGRGSNEQFF.

The rearrangement uses TRBV7-9 and TRBJ2-1; a possible D gene is TRBD2 (7 bases). Trimming pared 6 bases from V and 9 bases from J, leaving 21 bases between. CDR1 is SEHNR and CDR2 is FQNEAQ in the germline V gene (reference sequence). The CDR3 spans 15 residues. CDR3: CASRLDGGLGSEQFF. The CDR3 bases are TGTGCCAGCAGACTAGACGGGGGGCTAGGTAGTGAGCAGTTCTTC.

The chain uses TRBV18 and TRBJ2-7, with no clear D. CDR1 and CDR2 (germline): KGHSH, LQKENI. The CDR3 covers 14 residues. V was shortened by 6 bases and J by 7 bases, with 19 bases between the two germline ends. Here the CDR3 reads CASSPGSSSPEQYV. Here the CDR3 DNA reads TGTGCCAGCTCCCCCGGGTCCTCCTCTCCGGAGCAGTACGTC.